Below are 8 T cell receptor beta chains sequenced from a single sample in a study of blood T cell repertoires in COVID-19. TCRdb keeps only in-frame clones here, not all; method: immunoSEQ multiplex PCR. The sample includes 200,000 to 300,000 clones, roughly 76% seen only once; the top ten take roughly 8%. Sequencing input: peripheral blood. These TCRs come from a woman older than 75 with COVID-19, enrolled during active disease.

DNA for the CDR3: TGCGCCAGCAGCTGGGGCCAGGACAATGAGCAGTTCTTC. It yields the protein CASSWGQDNEQFF. The V call is TRBV5-1, the J call TRBJ2-1; maybe TRBD1 (5 bases). Trimming removed 3 bases at V and 5 bases at J, with 9 bases between. The CDR3 spans 13 residues. Germline V gives CDR1 SGHRS, CDR2 YFSETQ.

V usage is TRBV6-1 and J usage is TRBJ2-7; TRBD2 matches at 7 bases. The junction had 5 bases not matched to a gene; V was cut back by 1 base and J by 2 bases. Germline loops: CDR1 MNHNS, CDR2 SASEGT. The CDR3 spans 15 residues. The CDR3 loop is CASSEEGRGPYEQYF. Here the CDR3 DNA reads TGTGCCAGCAGTGAAGAGGGGAGGGGCCCCTACGAGCAGTACTTC.

CDR3 residues: CAWHDRGRLHGYTF. In DNA form, the CDR3 reads TGTGCCTGGCACGACAGGGGGCGCCTGCATGGCTACACCTTC. The chain combines TRBV30 with TRBJ1-2, with 10 bases identical to TRBD1. Germline assignment: CDR1 GTSNPN and CDR2 SVGIG (reference sequence). With 5 bases clipped from V and 6 bases from J, the junction kept 9 bases outside the gene matches. CDR3 length: 14 residues.

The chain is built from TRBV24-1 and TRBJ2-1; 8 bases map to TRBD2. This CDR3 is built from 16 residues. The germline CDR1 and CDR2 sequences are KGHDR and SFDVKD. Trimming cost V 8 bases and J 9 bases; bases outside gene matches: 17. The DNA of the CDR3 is TGTGCCACCACCCTCTCAGGACGGGAGGGCCGCAGTGAGCAGTTCTTC. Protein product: CATTLSGREGRSEQFF.

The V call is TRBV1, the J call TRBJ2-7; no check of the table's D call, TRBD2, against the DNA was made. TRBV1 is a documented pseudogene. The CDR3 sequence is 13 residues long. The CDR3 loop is CTSSDGRVGEQYF. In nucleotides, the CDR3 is TGCACCAGCAGCGACGGGAGGGTGGGAGAGCAGTACTTC.

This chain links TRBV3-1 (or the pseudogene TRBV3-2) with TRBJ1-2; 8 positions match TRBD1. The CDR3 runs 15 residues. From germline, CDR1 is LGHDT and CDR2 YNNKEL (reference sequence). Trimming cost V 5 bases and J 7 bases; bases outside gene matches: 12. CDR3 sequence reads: CASSSQDKQGAGYTF. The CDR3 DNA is TGTGCCAGCAGCTCTCAGGATAAGCAGGGGGCTGGCTACACCTTC.

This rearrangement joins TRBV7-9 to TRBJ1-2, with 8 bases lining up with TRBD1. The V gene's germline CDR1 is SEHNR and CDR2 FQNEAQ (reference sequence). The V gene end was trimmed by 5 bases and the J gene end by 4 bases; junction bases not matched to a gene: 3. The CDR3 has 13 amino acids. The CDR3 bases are TGTGCCAGCAGCCGGGGACAGGCCTATGGCTACACCTTC. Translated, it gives CASSRGQAYGYTF. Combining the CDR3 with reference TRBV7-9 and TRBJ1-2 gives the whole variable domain DTGVSQNPRHKITKRGQNVTFRCDPISEHNRLYWYRQTLGQGPEFLTYFQNEAQLEKSRLLSDRFSAERPKGSFSTLEIQRTEQGDSAMYLCASSRGQAYGYTFGSGTRLTVV.

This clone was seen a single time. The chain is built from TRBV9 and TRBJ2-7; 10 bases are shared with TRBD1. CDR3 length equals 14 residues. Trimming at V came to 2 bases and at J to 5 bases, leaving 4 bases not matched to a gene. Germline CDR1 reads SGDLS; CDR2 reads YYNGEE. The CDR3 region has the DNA TGTGCCAGCAGCGTGGGACAGGGGATACACGAGCAGTACTTC. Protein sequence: CASSVGQGIHEQYF.